These 27 T cell receptor beta chains were sequenced from one sample in a study of vaccination effects on CD4 cells after COVID-19. Libraries were prepared by immunoSEQ multiplex PCR; TCRdb keeps only in-frame clonotypes and omits some of them. The sample lists under 70,000 clones, roughly three quarters occurring once. ViraFEST assay sequencing came after antigen-specific CD4+ T cells were expanded with viral peptide pools. Upon completion of roughly ten days in culture, CD4+ T cells were isolated. A positive SARS-CoV-2 PCR test fell between March and December 2020. Antigens for these TCRs are unknown. The specimen was CD4+ T cells from PBMCs cultured with HIV peptides, collected before COVID-19 vaccination. Sample subset: HIV-1 Nef peptide pool negative control/reference culture. These receptors were obtained from a human donor who had a prior SARS-CoV-2 infection.

V and J are TRBV3-1 (or the pseudogene TRBV3-2) and TRBJ1-4; TRBD1 matches 8 bases. The CDR3 totals 14 residues. With V trimmed by 6 bases and J by 0 bases, 0 bases remained unmatched. Germline CDR1 reads LGHDT; CDR2 reads YNNKEL (reference sequence). The CDR3, as DNA: TGTGCCAGCAGACAGGGGGCAACTAATGAAAAACTGTTTTTT. Translation gives CASRQGATNEKLFF.

A single count supports this clone. This sequence joins TRBV7-3 and TRBJ2-5; D not certain. CDR3 length: 12 amino acids. The germline V gene has CDR1 SGHTA and CDR2 FQGTGA. V was trimmed by 2 bases and J by 5 bases, leaving 6 bases between them. This CDR3 reads CASSLVLETQYF. DNA for the CDR3: TGTGCCAGCAGCTTAGTGCTGGAGACCCAGTACTTC. Using reference TRBV7-3 and TRBJ2-5 for the parts outside the CDR3, the full variable domain is GAGVSQTPSNKVTEKGKYVELRCDPISGHTALYWYRQSLGQGPEFLIYFQGTGAADDSGLPNDRFFAVRPEGSVSTLKIQRTERGDSAVYLCASSLVLETQYFGPGTRLLVL.

The chain joins TRBV15 to TRBJ2-3; no firm D call. Trimming took off 0 bases at V and 2 bases at J, with 9 bases between the two ends. The CDR3 totals 15 residues. Germline V gene sequence: CDR1 LNHNV, CDR2 YYDKDF (reference sequence). CDR3 nucleotide sequence: TGTGCCACCAGCAGAGATCACAGCCTCACAGATACGCAGTATTTT. Translated, it gives CATSRDHSLTDTQYF.

This clone was seen more than once but under ten times. This chain joins TRBV2 and TRBJ2-7, with TRBD2 matching 8 bases. J lost 6 bases, V lost 0 bases, and 10 bases had no gene match. The CDR3 length is 16 residues. Germline V CDR1 and CDR2: SNHLY, FYNNEI. The CDR3 loop reads CASSEALGGLAREQYF. The CDR3 DNA sequence: TGTGCCAGCAGTGAAGCGCTTGGTGGACTAGCACGCGAGCAGTACTTC.

This clone showed up just once. This chain connects TRBV19 to TRBJ1-5; 7 nucleotides agree with TRBD1. The CDR3 runs to 17 residues. Unmatched junction bases numbered 11, after V lost 3 bases and J lost 3 bases. The germline V gene has CDR1 LNHDA and CDR2 SQIVND (reference sequence). CDR3 DNA: TGTGCCAGTAGTATTTATCCCGGGACAGAGCCCAATCAGCCCCAGCATTTT. This encodes CASSIYPGTEPNQPQHF.

This chain connects TRBV11-3 to TRBJ2-2; D might be TRBD1 (6 bases). CDR3 length equals 15 residues. The V end was cut by 4 bases, the J end by 2 bases, with 11 bases between. Germline V lookup: CDR1 SGHNT, CDR2 YENEEA. CDR3 protein: CASSSAGTNTGELFF. In DNA form, the CDR3 reads TGTGCCAGCAGCTCCGCCGGGACAAACACCGGGGAGCTGTTTTTT.

The V call is TRBV18, the J call TRBJ2-2, with D possibly matching TRBD2 (5 bases). V dropped 2 bases and J dropped 1 base, with 14 bases sitting between them. Germline-derived CDR1 and CDR2 are KGHSH and LQKENI. CDR3 length: 17 residues. CDR3 amino acids: CASSPSPAAENTGELFF. As DNA, the CDR3 is TGTGCCAGCTCACCATCCCCCGCAGCGGAGAACACCGGGGAGCTGTTTTTT. The complete variable domain, with remaining parts taken from reference TRBV18 and TRBJ2-2, reads NAGVMQNPRHLVRRRGQEARLRCSPMKGHSHVYWYRQLPEEGLKFMVYLQKENIIDESGMPKERFSAEFPKEGPSILRIQQVVRGDSAAYFCASSPSPAAENTGELFFGEGSRLTVL.

The gene calls are TRBV29-1 and TRBJ1-1; no reliable D call. CDR1 is SQVTM, CDR2 ANQGSEA, per germline. The V end lost 7 bases, the J end lost 1 base, and 13 bases lay between the germline ends. This CDR3 contains 13 residues. This CDR3 reads CSAQQQPNTEAFF. In nucleotides, the CDR3 is TGCAGCGCTCAACAGCAACCGAACACTGAAGCTTTCTTT. Together with reference TRBV29-1 and TRBJ1-1, the CDR3 gives the full variable domain: SAVISQKPSRDICQRGTSLTIQCQVDSQVTMMFWYRQQPGQSLTLIATANQGSEATYESGFVIDKFPISRPNLTFSTLTVSNMSPEDSSIYLCSAQQQPNTEAFFGQGTRLTVV.

This clone was seen more than once but under ten times. Here the CDR3 reads CASSLERGLAGYNEQFF. Written as DNA, the CDR3 is TGTGCCAGCAGCTTAGAAAGGGGGCTAGCGGGGTACAATGAGCAGTTCTTC. The J gene is TRBJ2-1, the V gene TRBV7-2; 9 bases match TRBD2. J lost 4 bases, V lost 1 base, and 8 bases had no gene match. The CDR3 spans 17 residues. Germline V gives CDR1 SGHTA, CDR2 FQGNSA.

The chain uses TRBV5-5 and TRBJ2-7; 9 bases map to TRBD2. Germline CDR1 and CDR2: SGHKS and YYEKEE (reference sequence). CDR3 length: 16 residues. J lost 5 bases, V lost 1 base, and 10 bases had no gene match. Here the CDR3 reads CASSLLGTSFIHEQYF. The CDR3 nucleotides read TGTGCCAGCAGCTTGTTGGGGACTAGCTTTATCCACGAGCAGTACTTC. The full variable domain, its missing parts supplied by reference TRBV5-5 and TRBJ2-7, is DAGVTQSPTHLIKTRGQQVTLRCSPISGHKSVSWYQQVLGQGPQFIFQYYEKEERGRGNFPDRFSARQFPNYSSELNVNALLLGDSALYLCASSLLGTSFIHEQYFGPGTRLTVT.

The genes are TRBV28 and TRBJ1-6; D gene unclear. This CDR3 spans 12 amino acids. CDR1 MDHEN and CDR2 SYDVKM come from the germline V gene. V lost 3 bases and J 9 bases, leaving 6 bases between the germline ends. The CDR3 protein is CASSFLGSPLHF. Written as DNA, the CDR3 is TGTGCCAGCAGTTTTTTAGGTTCACCCCTCCACTTT.

Only one count was recorded for this clone. The CDR3 protein is CASSYSVGNYGYTF. The CDR3 DNA follows: TGTGCCAGCAGTTACTCAGTCGGAAACTATGGCTACACCTTC. J is TRBJ1-2 and V is TRBV6-5; D remains ambiguous. Per the germline V gene, CDR1 is MNHEY and CDR2 is SVGAGI. The CDR3 is made up of 14 amino acids. V was shortened by 0 bases and J by 2 bases, with 7 bases between the two germline ends.

This chain connects TRBV7-2 to TRBJ2-1; D is perhaps TRBD1 (5 bases). Germline V lookup: CDR1 SGHTA, CDR2 FQGNSA. This CDR3 region has 16 residues. The V end lost 2 bases, the J end lost 9 bases, and 20 bases lay between the germline ends. Here the CDR3 reads CASSLLGRHGSSEQFF. The CDR3 DNA is TGTGCCAGCAGCTTATTGGGGCGGCACGGGTCGAGTGAGCAGTTCTTC. Variable domain in full (rest from reference TRBV7-2 and TRBJ2-1): GAGVSQSPSNKVTEKGKDVELRCDPISGHTALYWYRQSLGQGLEFLIYFQGNSAPDKSGLPSDRFSAERTGGSVSTLTIQRTQQEDSAVYLCASSLLGRHGSSEQFFGPGTRLTVL.

The rearrangement joins TRBV2 to TRBJ1-5; TRBD1 is a possible D gene (6 bases). The length of the CDR3 is 15 residues. CDR1 and CDR2 from the germline V gene are SNHLY and FYNNEI. V was trimmed by 7 bases and J by 4 bases, leaving 17 bases between them. CDR3 nucleotides: TGTGCCAGCACCCGTGAAGGCAGGGGAAATCAGCCCCAGCATTTT. The encoded protein is CASTREGRGNQPQHF.

The genes are TRBV24-1 and TRBJ2-1, with 10 bases identical to TRBD2. The CDR3 has 17 amino acids. With 5 bases clipped from V and 3 bases from J, the junction kept 9 bases outside the gene matches. Germline V gene sequence: CDR1 KGHDR, CDR2 SFDVKD. The CDR3 loop is CATSVRSGLAFYNEQFF. The CDR3 DNA sequence: TGTGCCACCAGTGTTCGATCGGGACTAGCGTTCTACAATGAGCAGTTCTTC.

The chain links TRBV5-1 to TRBJ2-2; 12 nucleotides align to TRBD2. The CDR3 spans 17 residues. Germline CDR1 is SGHRS and CDR2 is YFSETQ. The V and J ends lost 0 bases and 4 bases, in that order; junction bases with no gene match: 4. CDR3 protein: CASSLVPGLAGTGELFF. The CDR3, as DNA: TGCGCCAGCAGCTTGGTTCCGGGACTAGCGGGCACCGGGGAGCTGTTTTTT.

CDR3 region: CAWSIKGGDKTQYF. The CDR3 bases are TGTGCCTGGAGTATAAAGGGCGGTGATAAGACCCAGTACTTC. This chain joins TRBV30 and TRBJ2-5; no clear D gene. The length of the CDR3 is 14 residues. Between the trimmed V and J ends, which lost 2 bases and 6 bases, there was a span of 16 bases. CDR1 is GTSNPN, CDR2 SVGIG, per germline (reference sequence).

V usage is TRBV4-1 and J usage is TRBJ2-5; 12 nucleotides match TRBD2. Germline V gives CDR1 MGHRA, CDR2 YSYEKL. The V gene end was trimmed by 3 bases and the J gene end by 4 bases; junction bases not matched to a gene: 6. CDR3 length: 16 amino acids. This CDR3 is CASSHGETSGGETQYF. In DNA form, the CDR3 reads TGCGCCAGCAGCCATGGCGAGACTAGCGGGGGAGAGACCCAGTACTTC.

The chain joins TRBV3-1 (or the pseudogene TRBV3-2) to TRBJ2-3, with D unresolved. CDR1 is LGHDT, CDR2 YNNKEL, per germline (reference sequence). V lost 3 bases and J 2 bases, leaving 6 bases between the germline ends. CDR3 length equals 13 residues. CDR3 region: CASSHRATDTQYF. The CDR3 coding sequence is TGTGCCAGCAGCCATCGGGCCACAGATACGCAGTATTTT.

The CDR3 sequence: CSVRSAGRDNYGYTF. For the CDR3, the DNA is TGCAGCGTGAGGAGTGCGGGCAGGGACAACTATGGCTACACCTTC. The chain has TRBV29-1 and TRBJ1-2, with TRBD1 as a possible D gene (5 bases). The CDR3 contains 15 residues. CDR1 is SQVTM and CDR2 is ANQGSEA in the germline V gene. The V end lost 6 bases, the J end lost 2 bases, and 19 bases lay between the germline ends.

The V and J genes are TRBV5-4 and TRBJ2-5, with 9 bases that match TRBD2. The CDR3 is 15 amino acids. CDR1 and CDR2 from the germline V gene are SGHNT and YYREEE (reference sequence). The trim removed 6 bases at V and 2 bases at J, leaving 8 bases unmatched. CDR3 coding DNA: TGTGCCAGCAACAAGAGACTAGCGGAACAAGAGACCCAGTACTTC. Protein product: CASNKRLAEQETQYF. Combining the CDR3 with reference TRBV5-4 and TRBJ2-5 gives the whole variable domain ETGVTQSPTHLIKTRGQQVTLRCSSQSGHNTVSWYQQALGQGPQFIFQYYREEENGRGNFPPRFSGLQFPNYSSELNVNALELDDSALYLCASNKRLAEQETQYFGPGTRLLVL.

This clone was detected once. CDR3 DNA sequence: TGTGCCACTACTGCGTCGAAGGCAGATACGCAGTATTTT. Translation gives CATTASKADTQYF. The gene calls are TRBV15 and TRBJ2-3, with no clear D. The germline CDR1 and CDR2 sequences are LNHNV and YYDKDF (reference sequence). The V end was cut by 9 bases, the J end by 4 bases, with 14 bases between. This CDR3 spans 13 amino acids. Full variable domain (missing parts from reference TRBV15 and TRBJ2-3): DAMVIQNPRYQVTQFGKPVTLSCSQTLNHNVMYWYQQKSSQAPKLLFHYYDKDFNNEADTPDNFQSRRPNTSFCFLDIRSPGLGDTAMYLCATTASKADTQYFGPGTRLTVL.

V is TRBV3-1 (or the pseudogene TRBV3-2) and J is TRBJ1-2; unclear D gene. CDR3 length equals 12 residues. Trimming took off 1 base at V and 4 bases at J, with 4 bases between the two ends. Germline V gene sequence: CDR1 LGHDT, CDR2 YNNKEL (reference sequence). For the CDR3, the DNA is TGTGCCAGCAGCCAAGGTGTCTATGGCTACACCTTC. Protein product: CASSQGVYGYTF.

The chain uses TRBV6-5 and TRBJ1-5, with 7 bases aligning to TRBD1. This CDR3 comprises 14 residues. With V trimmed by 6 bases and J by 3 bases, 5 bases remained unmatched. CDR1 is MNHEY, CDR2 SVGAGI, per germline. The CDR3 loop reads CASSPGQPNQPQHF. CDR3 DNA: TGTGCCAGCAGCCCGGGACAGCCCAATCAGCCCCAGCATTTT.

V and J are TRBV11-2 and TRBJ1-2; no clear D. The CDR3 is 17 amino acids. CDR1 is SGHAT, CDR2 FQNNGV, per germline. Trimming stripped 1 base from V and 0 bases from J, with 15 bases between. The CDR3 nucleotides are TGTGCCAGCAGCTTAGTCACGGGGAGAAGAGCTAACTATGGCTACACCTTC. Translating gives CASSLVTGRRANYGYTF.

This clone was seen a handful of times. V is TRBV30 and J is TRBJ1-2, with D tentatively TRBD1 (5 bases). Trimming cost V 0 bases and J 3 bases, with 11 bases left between them. CDR3 length: 14 residues. In germline, CDR1 is GTSNPN, CDR2 SVGIG (reference sequence). Here the CDR3 DNA reads TGTGCCTGGAGTGTACAAAGGGGCCACTATGGCTACACCTTC. Translated: CAWSVQRGHYGYTF.

The genes are TRBV2 and TRBJ2-1, with D possibly matching TRBD2 (6 bases). The V end lost 7 bases, the J end lost 5 bases, and 12 bases lay between the germline ends. Germline CDR1 reads SNHLY; CDR2 reads FYNNEI. This CDR3 region has 13 residues. Here the CDR3 reads CASIQDYNNEQFF. The CDR3 region has the DNA TGTGCCAGCATTCAGGACTATAACAATGAGCAGTTCTTC.